A single sample gave rise to the 28 T cell receptor beta chains below, sequenced in a study of T cell responses to AZD1222 COVID-19 vaccine. The method was immunoSEQ multiplex PCR; TCRdb's version includes in-frame clones alone and lacks a portion of them. Found here are approximately 89,000 clones, about 90% of them singletons; the top ten hold 5% to 5.5%. Sequenced here: peripheral blood, sampled on day 0 of AZD1222 vaccination. All receptors derive from an adult in good health.

The rearrangement uses TRBV18 and TRBJ1-1; D gene uncertain. The CDR3 totals 11 residues. Germline V gene sequence: CDR1 KGHSH, CDR2 LQKENI. V lost 9 bases and J 11 bases, leaving 16 bases between the germline ends. The CDR3 sequence is CASSGPEEAFF. CDR3 in DNA: TGTGCCAGTTCGGGCCCCGAGGAGGCTTTCTTT. The whole variable domain, filled in from reference TRBV18 and TRBJ1-1, reads NAGVMQNPRHLVRRRGQEARLRCSPMKGHSHVYWYRQLPEEGLKFMVYLQKENIIDESGMPKERFSAEFPKEGPSILRIQQVVRGDSAAYFCASSGPEEAFFGQGTRLTVV.

The gene calls are TRBV30 and TRBJ2-5; possibly TRBD1 or TRBD2 for D (5 bases each). In germline, CDR1 is GTSNPN, CDR2 SVGIG (reference sequence). Trimming pared 4 bases from V and 0 bases from J, leaving 15 bases between. CDR3 length: 15 residues. Here the CDR3 DNA reads TGTGCCTGGACGACCGGGACGCTAGACCAAGAGACCCAGTACTTC. Its translation: CAWTTGTLDQETQYF.

The chain is built from TRBV5-4 and TRBJ2-1; D remains unclear. Trimming removed 4 bases from V and 6 bases from J, with 17 bases in between. The CDR3 loop spans 15 amino acids. CDR1 SGHNT and CDR2 YYREEE come from the germline V gene (reference sequence). CDR3 DNA sequence: TGTGCCAGCAGCCCCCCCAGCAGGAGTTCCAATGAGCAGTTCTTC. It encodes CASSPPSRSSNEQFF.

This sequence joins TRBV4-1 and TRBJ2-1; 8 bases map to TRBD2. CDR3 length: 17 amino acids. V dropped 0 bases and J dropped 7; count of bases not matched to a gene: 11. CDR1 MGHRA and CDR2 YSYEKL come from the germline V gene. The CDR3 protein is CASSQEGTSGGLNEQFF. The CDR3 DNA follows: TGCGCCAGCAGCCAAGAGGGTACTAGCGGAGGTCTAAATGAGCAGTTCTTC.

The chain employs TRBV5-4 and TRBJ2-2, with 8 nucleotides matching TRBD2. The ends lost 2 bases at V and 1 base at J; junction bases unmatched: 4. Germline V gene sequence: CDR1 SGHNT, CDR2 YYREEE (reference sequence). The CDR3 runs 16 residues. The CDR3 sequence: CASSLAGLENTGELFF. The DNA of the CDR3 is TGTGCCAGCAGCTTAGCGGGACTAGAGAACACCGGGGAGCTGTTTTTT.

The chain employs TRBV19 and TRBJ2-6, with D uncertain. Germline V gene sequence: CDR1 LNHDA, CDR2 SQIVND (reference sequence). The CDR3 is 15 residues long. V lost 7 bases and J lost 0, with 10 bases in between. In nucleotides, the CDR3 is TGTGCCAGTACCTATAGGTTCTCTGGGGCCAACGTCCTGACTTTC. This encodes CASTYRFSGANVLTF.

This chain uses TRBV27 with TRBJ1-6; tentative D call: TRBD1 (6 bases). Trimming removed 3 bases at V and 2 bases at J, with 17 bases between. The CDR3 has 18 residues. Germline V gene lookup returns CDR1 MNHEY and CDR2 SMNVEV (reference sequence). The CDR3 DNA follows: TGTGCCAGCAGTTTTGAAAATGCACGGGGGCCCTATAATTCACCCCTCCACTTT. It codes for CASSFENARGPYNSPLHF.

V usage is TRBV15 and J usage is TRBJ2-1; 16 nucleotides line up with TRBD2. J gave up 8 bases and V 1 base, and 8 bases lay outside the gene matches. CDR1 and CDR2 (germline): LNHNV, YYDKDF (reference sequence). The CDR3 runs to 18 residues. The CDR3: CATSRGTGLAGGMDEQFF. The CDR3 DNA sequence: TGTGCCACCAGCAGAGGCACGGGACTAGCGGGAGGGATGGATGAGCAGTTCTTC.

V gene TRBV28 combines with J gene TRBJ2-7; 14 bases agree with TRBD2. This CDR3 has 17 residues. CDR1 is MDHEN, CDR2 SYDVKM, per germline. Unmatched junction bases numbered 10, after V lost 5 bases and J lost 4 bases. CDR3 sequence: CASSPPRLAGGRYEQYF. In nucleotides, the CDR3 is TGTGCCAGCAGTCCCCCCCGACTAGCGGGAGGGAGGTACGAGCAGTACTTC.

The chain employs TRBV15 and TRBJ1-6, with a tentative D call TRBD1 (5 bases). Germline CDR1 reads LNHNV; CDR2 reads YYDKDF (reference sequence). The CDR3 contains 16 residues. V was clipped by 1 base and J by 5 bases, with 12 bases between them. In DNA, the CDR3 is TGTGCCACCAGCAGAGGGACGGGACGGGATAATTCACCCCTCCACTTT. It encodes CATSRGTGRDNSPLHF.

V and J are TRBV28 and TRBJ1-4; no definite D call. Trimming removed 10 bases at V and 3 bases at J, with 9 bases between. The CDR3 has 12 amino acids. Germline CDR1 MDHEN, CDR2 SYDVKM. CDR3 coding DNA: TGTGCCATTGGGCAGTCTAATGAAAAACTGTTTTTT. This translates into CAIGQSNEKLFF. The whole variable domain, remainder taken from reference TRBV28 and TRBJ1-4, is DVKVTQSSRYLVKRTGEKVFLECVQDMDHENMFWYRQDPGLGLRLIYFSYDVKMKEKGDIPEGYSVSREKKERFSLILESASTNQTSMYLCAIGQSNEKLFFGSGTQLSVL.

This rearrangement joins TRBV28 to TRBJ1-5; D ambiguous. Deletions cut 5 bases from V and 1 base from J, with 18 bases between. The germline CDR1 and CDR2 sequences are MDHEN and SYDVKM. The CDR3 consists of 17 residues. The CDR3 sequence is CASSTRDKALSNQPQHF. The CDR3 bases are TGTGCCAGCAGTACCCGAGACAAGGCGCTAAGCAATCAGCCCCAGCATTTT.

The chain combines TRBV30 with TRBJ1-4, with D hard to call. V was trimmed by 2 bases and J by 4 bases, leaving 8 bases between them. Per germline, CDR1 GTSNPN and CDR2 SVGIG (reference sequence). CDR3 length: 13 residues. The chain's CDR3 is CAWSTGVNEKLFF. CDR3 nucleotide sequence: TGTGCCTGGAGTACGGGAGTTAATGAAAAACTGTTTTTT.

The V and J genes are TRBV7-9 and TRBJ2-3; 9 bases map to TRBD1. Germline V lookup: CDR1 SEHNR, CDR2 FQNEAQ (reference sequence). V shed 6 bases, J shed 3 bases, and the junction held 4 bases outside the gene matches. The CDR3 covers 14 residues. CDR3 coding DNA: TGTGCCAGCAGGACCGGGACAGGGACAGATACGCAGTATTTT. Translated, it gives CASRTGTGTDTQYF.

The chain has TRBV6-5 and TRBJ2-3; tentative D call: TRBD1 (5 bases). The CDR3 has 15 amino acids. CDR1 MNHEY and CDR2 SVGAGI come from the germline V gene. Trimming left V 6 bases short and J 5 bases short, with 18 bases between. CDR3 region: CASSKGLVGGDTQYF. CDR3 DNA: TGTGCCAGCAGCAAGGGGCTAGTCGGTGGAGATACGCAGTATTTT.

This sequence joins TRBV28 and TRBJ2-1, with D unresolved. This CDR3 is built from 14 residues. Germline lookup yields CDR1 MDHEN and CDR2 SYDVKM. Trimming removed 8 bases at V and 6 bases at J, with 17 bases between. The CDR3 is CASVGTSDPNEQFF. CDR3 bases: TGTGCCAGCGTAGGAACTTCGGACCCCAATGAGCAGTTCTTC. The full variable domain, completed using reference TRBV28 and TRBJ2-1, is DVKVTQSSRYLVKRTGEKVFLECVQDMDHENMFWYRQDPGLGLRLIYFSYDVKMKEKGDIPEGYSVSREKKERFSLILESASTNQTSMYLCASVGTSDPNEQFFGPGTRLTVL.

The J gene is TRBJ2-7, the V gene TRBV10-2, with D perhaps TRBD1 (5 bases). Germline CDR1 reads WSHSY; CDR2 reads SAAADI. This CDR3 is built from 13 residues. Trimming removed 9 bases from V and 7 bases from J, with 19 bases in between. CDR3 residues: CASGAGLRLEQYF. CDR3 nucleotide sequence: TGCGCCAGTGGGGCCGGGCTCAGGCTTGAGCAGTACTTC.

This chain connects TRBV15 to TRBJ1-1; D is ambiguous. Germline CDR1 is LNHNV and CDR2 is YYDKDF (reference sequence). This CDR3 is built from 13 residues. The V gene lost 8 bases and the J gene lost 4 bases, with 14 bases spanning the gap. The CDR3 reads CATGEGRSTEAFF. The CDR3, as DNA: TGTGCCACCGGCGAGGGTAGGAGCACTGAAGCTTTCTTT.

V and J are TRBV5-1 and TRBJ2-7; D may be TRBD2 (5 bases). Germline V gene lookup returns CDR1 SGHRS and CDR2 YFSETQ. The V end was cut by 4 bases, the J end by 0 bases, with 14 bases between. The CDR3 spans 15 residues. The CDR3: CASSASGSSSYEQYF. The CDR3 region has the DNA TGCGCCAGCAGCGCCAGCGGTTCTAGCTCCTACGAGCAGTACTTC. Filled out from reference TRBV5-1 and TRBJ2-7, the complete variable domain reads KAGVTQTPRYLIKTRGQQVTLSCSPISGHRSVSWYQQTPGQGLQFLFEYFSETQRNKGNFPGRFSGRQFSNSRSEMNVSTLELGDSALYLCASSASGSSSYEQYFGPGTRLTVT.

This clone was observed a single time. This chain connects TRBV7-9 to TRBJ2-5, with D perhaps TRBD1 or TRBD2 (5 bases each). Germline loops: CDR1 SEHNR, CDR2 FQNEAQ (reference sequence). The V gene lost 4 bases and the J gene lost 4 bases, with 10 bases spanning the gap. The CDR3 spans 13 residues. CDR3 DNA sequence: TGTGCCAGCAGCTCCGCCGGGACAGAGACCCAGTACTTC. It translates to CASSSAGTETQYF. Variable domain in full (rest from reference TRBV7-9 and TRBJ2-5): DTGVSQNPRHKITKRGQNVTFRCDPISEHNRLYWYRQTLGQGPEFLTYFQNEAQLEKSRLLSDRFSAERPKGSFSTLEIQRTEQGDSAMYLCASSSAGTETQYFGPGTRLLVL.

V is TRBV19 and J is TRBJ2-1; the match to TRBD1 covers 9 bases. This CDR3 has 12 amino acids. V lost 4 bases, J lost 14 bases, and 6 bases stayed unmatched. Germline-derived CDR1 and CDR2 are LNHDA and SQIVND (reference sequence). CDR3 coding DNA: TGTGCCAGTAGTAGCCAGACAGGGGGGAAGTTCTTC. Translated, it gives CASSSQTGGKFF.

The rearrangement joins TRBV27 to TRBJ2-1, with TRBD1 matching over 9 bases. The CDR3 has 15 residues. The junction had 14 bases not matched to a gene; V was cut back by 5 bases and J by 12 bases. Germline-derived CDR1 and CDR2 are MNHEY and SMNVEV (reference sequence). The CDR3 spells CASSPTGTGPLGQFF. CDR3 nucleotides: TGTGCCAGCAGTCCCACCGGGACAGGGCCCTTGGGGCAGTTCTTC.

The rearrangement joins TRBV28 to TRBJ1-1; D not certain. In germline, CDR1 is MDHEN, CDR2 SYDVKM. Trimming took off 7 bases at V and 0 bases at J, with 12 bases between the two ends. The CDR3 contains 14 residues. CDR3 in amino acids: CASIHGYMNTEAFF. Here the CDR3 DNA reads TGTGCCAGCATCCATGGGTACATGAACACTGAAGCTTTCTTT. Full variable domain (rest looked up from reference TRBV28 and TRBJ1-1): DVKVTQSSRYLVKRTGEKVFLECVQDMDHENMFWYRQDPGLGLRLIYFSYDVKMKEKGDIPEGYSVSREKKERFSLILESASTNQTSMYLCASIHGYMNTEAFFGQGTRLTVV.

V usage is TRBV18 and J usage is TRBJ2-7; TRBD2 might be the D (6 bases). Germline-derived CDR1 and CDR2 are KGHSH and LQKENI. This CDR3 contains 12 residues. Trimming removed 2 bases at V and 9 bases at J, with 11 bases between. Here the CDR3 DNA reads TGTGCCAGCTCACCAGGGGGGTCGGGGCAGTACTTC. Its protein is CASSPGGSGQYF.

The V call is TRBV4-1, the J call TRBJ2-3; D may be TRBD1 (7 bases). CDR3 length: 17 residues. Germline CDR1 MGHRA, CDR2 YSYEKL. Deletions cut 4 bases from V and 0 bases from J, with 17 bases between. The CDR3 loop reads CASSLQGGGRSTDTQYF. As DNA, the CDR3 is TGCGCCAGCAGCCTCCAGGGGGGAGGCCGTAGCACAGATACGCAGTATTTT.

The chain recombines TRBV6-5 with TRBJ1-1, with 10 nucleotides matching TRBD1. V gave up 5 bases and J gave up 0 bases; unmatched junction bases: 6. The CDR3 runs 16 residues. Germline assignment: CDR1 MNHEY and CDR2 SVGAGI. This chain's CDR3 is CASSNWGQGLNTEAFF. The CDR3 DNA is TGTGCCAGCAGTAACTGGGGACAGGGGTTGAACACTGAAGCTTTCTTT.

The chain joins TRBV13 to TRBJ1-2; 7 nucleotides align to TRBD1. This CDR3 region has 16 residues. Looked up from germline, CDR1 is PRHDT and CDR2 is FYEKMQ (reference sequence). The V segment lost 5 bases and the J segment 0 bases; nucleotides outside the gene matches: 9. CDR3 region: CASSLISTGSNYGYTF. CDR3 coding DNA: TGTGCCAGCAGCCTTATCTCGACAGGGTCTAACTATGGCTACACCTTC.

The chain couples TRBV29-1 to TRBJ2-3; D is uncertain. Germline lookup yields CDR1 SQVTM and CDR2 ANQGSEA. The CDR3 runs 13 residues. Trimming shortened V by 6 bases and J by 2 bases, and 12 bases separated the two germline ends. The CDR3 region is CSVRDDFTDTQYF. The CDR3 DNA follows: TGCAGCGTCCGCGACGATTTCACAGATACGCAGTATTTT.